Below, one T cell receptor (beta chain) is given with its context. Germline values: CDR1 SNHLY, CDR2 FYNNEI. The CDR3 has 14 residues. Trimming removed 3 bases from V and 10 bases from J, with 18 bases in between. Sequencing templates came from extracted RNA that was reverse transcribed into cDNA. The method was immunoSEQ multiplex PCR; TCRdb's version includes in-frame clones alone and lacks a portion of them. Seen here are 60,000 to 65,000 clones, 44% observed once, and the top ten hold 51%. This entry is derived from a study of CD8+ T cells in alopecia areata. This receptor was taken from a human donor with alopecia areata. V and J are TRBV2 and TRBJ1-1; weak D call: TRBD1 (5 bases). The source material was NKG2D-low CD8+ T cells sorted from blood. CDR3 protein: CASSESGGLHGAFF. In nucleotides, the CDR3 is TGTGCCAGCAGTGAGTCGGGGGGTTTACACGGAGCTTTCTTT.